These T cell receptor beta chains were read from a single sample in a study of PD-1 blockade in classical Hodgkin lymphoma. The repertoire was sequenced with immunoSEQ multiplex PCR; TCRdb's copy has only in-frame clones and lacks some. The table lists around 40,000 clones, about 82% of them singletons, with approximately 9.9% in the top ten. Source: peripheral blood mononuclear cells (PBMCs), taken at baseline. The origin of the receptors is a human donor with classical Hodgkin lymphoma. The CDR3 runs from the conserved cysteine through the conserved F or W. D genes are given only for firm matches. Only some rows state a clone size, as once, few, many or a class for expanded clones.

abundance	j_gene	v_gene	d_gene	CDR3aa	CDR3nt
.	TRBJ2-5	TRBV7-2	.	CASSYWGLLPQETQYF	TGTGCCAGCAGCTATTGGGGACTCCTACCTCAAGAGACCCAGTACTTC
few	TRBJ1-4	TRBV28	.	CASSFKLVNRDATNEKLFF	TGTGCCAGCAGTTTCAAGCTCGTCAACAGAGACGCAACTAATGAAAAACTGTTTTTT
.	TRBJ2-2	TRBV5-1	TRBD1	CASSLGDRDTGELFF	TGCGCCAGCAGCTTGGGGGACAGGGACACCGGGGAGCTGTTTTTT
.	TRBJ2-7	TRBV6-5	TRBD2	CASKLSPSGSSEQYF	TGTGCCAGCAAGCTTTCCCCTAGCGGGAGTTCCGAGCAGTACTTC
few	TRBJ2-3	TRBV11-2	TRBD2	CASSFGRLAGRTMQYF	TGTGCCAGCAGCTTTGGGCGACTAGCGGGACGGACTATGCAGTATTTT
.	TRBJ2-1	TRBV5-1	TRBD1	CASSLVGTGGSNEQFF	TGCGCCAGCAGCTTGGTTGGGACAGGGGGCTCCAATGAGCAGTTCTTC
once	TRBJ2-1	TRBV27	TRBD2	CASSFGLAGYNEQFF	TGTGCCAGCAGTTTCGGACTAGCGGGTTACAATGAGCAGTTCTTC
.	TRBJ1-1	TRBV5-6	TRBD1	CASSLWGQVLNTEAFF	TGTGCCAGCAGCTTGTGGGGACAGGTTTTGAACACTGAAGCTTTCTTT
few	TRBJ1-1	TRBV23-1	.	CASEGRFKRGGDTEAFF	TGCGCCAGCGAGGGGAGGTTTAAGAGAGGGGGGGACACTGAAGCTTTCTTT
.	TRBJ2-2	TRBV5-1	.	CASSSTNTNTGELFF	TGCGCCAGCAGCTCAACTAACACGAACACCGGGGAGCTGTTTTTT
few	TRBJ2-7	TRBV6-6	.	CASRRTIEQYF	TGTGCCAGCAGGCGGACTATTGAGCAGTACTTC
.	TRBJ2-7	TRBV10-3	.	CATRTDSFYEQYF	TGTGCCACCCGAACGGACTCTTTCTACGAGCAGTACTTC
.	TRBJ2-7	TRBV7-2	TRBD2	CASSFGLAAGGQYF	TGTGCCAGCAGTTTCGGACTAGCTGCAGGCGGGCAGTACTTC
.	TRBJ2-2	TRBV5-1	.	CASSLYGTGELFF	TGCGCCAGCAGCTTGTATGGCACCGGGGAGCTGTTTTTT
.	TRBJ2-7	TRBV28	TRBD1	CASSSRDRYPYEQYF	TGTGCCAGCAGTTCCCGGGACAGGTATCCCTACGAGCAGTACTTC
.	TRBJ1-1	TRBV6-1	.	CASKSTEAFF	TGTGCCAGCAAAAGTACTGAAGCTTTCTTT
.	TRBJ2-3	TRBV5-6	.	CASSLTLQGTYSTDTQYF	TGTGCCAGCAGCTTAACCCTCCAGGGGACATATAGCACAGATACGCAGTATTTT
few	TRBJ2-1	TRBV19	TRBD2	CASSIRAGVSYNEQFF	TGTGCCAGTAGTATTAGAGCGGGAGTGTCCTACAATGAGCAGTTCTTC
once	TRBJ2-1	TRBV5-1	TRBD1	CASSLTLTGGNEQFF	TGCGCCAGCAGCTTAACACTGACAGGGGGTAATGAGCAGTTCTTC
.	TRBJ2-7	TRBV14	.	CASSQDDYEQYF	TGTGCCAGCAGCCAAGACGACTACGAGCAGTACTTC
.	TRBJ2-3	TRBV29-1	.	CSVAPGTDTQYF	TGCAGCGTTGCACCCGGGACAGATACGCAGTATTTT
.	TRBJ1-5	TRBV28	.	CASSHKQPQHF	TGTGCCAGCAGCCACAAGCAGCCCCAGCATTTT
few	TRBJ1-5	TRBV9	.	CASSSAGVGNQPQHF	TGTGCCAGCAGCTCAGCAGGGGTTGGCAATCAGCCCCAGCATTTT
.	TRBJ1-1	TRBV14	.	CASSPWGNTEAFF	TGTGCCAGCAGCCCGTGGGGGAACACTGAAGCTTTCTTT
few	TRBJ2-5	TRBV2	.	CASRPFRDGPGETQYF	TGTGCCAGCAGGCCGTTCAGGGACGGGCCGGGGGAGACCCAGTACTTC
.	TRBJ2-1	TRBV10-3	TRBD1	CAISVGTEYNEQFF	TGTGCCATCAGTGTCGGGACAGAATACAATGAGCAGTTCTTC
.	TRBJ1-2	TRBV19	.	CASSIVGLGYGYTF	TGTGCCAGTAGTATAGTAGGGTTGGGCTATGGCTACACCTTC
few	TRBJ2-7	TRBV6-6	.	CASSDGPYEQYF	TGTGCCAGCAGCGACGGCCCTTACGAGCAGTACTTC
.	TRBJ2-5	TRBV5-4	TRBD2	CASSSAGLDETQYF	TGTGCCAGCTCTTCAGCGGGACTCGATGAGACCCAGTACTTC
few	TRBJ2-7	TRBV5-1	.	CASSWRGSGISVKAYEQYF	TGCGCCAGCAGCTGGAGGGGTTCGGGGATTAGCGTAAAAGCCTACGAGCAGTACTTC
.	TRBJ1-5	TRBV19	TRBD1	CASSSGQGVPWPQHF	TGTGCCAGTAGTTCGGGACAGGGTGTTCCATGGCCCCAGCATTTT
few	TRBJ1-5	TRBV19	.	CASSVSGTDINQPQHF	TGTGCCAGTAGTGTCTCCGGGACCGACATCAATCAGCCCCAGCATTTT
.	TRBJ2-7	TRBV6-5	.	CASWRDGYYEQYF	TGTGCCAGCTGGCGGGACGGATACTACGAGCAGTACTTC
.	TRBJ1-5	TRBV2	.	CASNLGGPSNQPQHF	TGTGCCAGCAATCTGGGGGGTCCTAGCAATCAGCCCCAGCATTTT
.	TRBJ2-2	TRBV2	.	CASSGGNIAPGELFF	TGTGCCAGCAGTGGCGGGAATATTGCCCCCGGGGAGCTGTTTTTT
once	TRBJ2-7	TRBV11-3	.	CASSLDDARHEQYF	TGTGCCAGCAGCTTAGACGACGCAAGACACGAGCAGTACTTC
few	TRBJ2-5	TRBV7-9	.	CASSLGRTQYF	TGTGCCAGCAGCTTGGGGAGAACCCAGTACTTC
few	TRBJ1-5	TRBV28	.	CASSVLGRDRGQPQHF	TGTGCCAGCAGTGTATTAGGTCGGGATCGGGGTCAGCCCCAGCATTTT
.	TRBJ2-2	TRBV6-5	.	CASSYGGAHTGELFF	TGTGCCAGCAGTTACGGGGGGGCTCACACCGGGGAGCTGTTTTTT
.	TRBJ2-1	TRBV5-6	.	CASSLFLWRASDNEQFF	TGTGCCAGCAGCTTGTTTTTGTGGAGGGCTTCGGACAATGAGCAGTTCTTC
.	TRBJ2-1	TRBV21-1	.	CASSKEMGTRDGQGQFF	TGTGCCAGCAGCAAAGAGATGGGGACCCGCGATGGACAGGGCCAGTTCTTC
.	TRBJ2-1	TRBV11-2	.	CASSSLGGPSYNEQFF	TGTGCCAGCAGCTCCCTCGGGGGGCCTTCTTACAATGAGCAGTTCTTC
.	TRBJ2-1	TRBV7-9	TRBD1	CASSRQGFSYNEQFF	TGTGCCAGCAGCAGACAGGGCTTCTCCTACAATGAGCAGTTCTTC
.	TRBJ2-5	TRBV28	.	CASSLFQVQTQYF	TGTGCCAGCAGTTTGTTCCAAGTACAGACCCAGTACTTC
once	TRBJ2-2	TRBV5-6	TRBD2	CASSAGLAGQPAQTGELFF	TGTGCCAGCAGCGCGGGACTAGCGGGACAACCTGCCCAGACCGGGGAGCTGTTTTTT
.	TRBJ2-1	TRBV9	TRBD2	CASSSGTSGRARAYNEQFF	TGTGCCAGCAGCTCCGGGACTAGCGGGAGGGCCCGGGCCTACAATGAGCAGTTCTTC
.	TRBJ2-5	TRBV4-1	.	CASSQANIQETQYF	TGCGCCAGCAGCCAAGCTAATATACAAGAGACCCAGTACTTC
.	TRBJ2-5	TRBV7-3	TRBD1	CASSPGTGLEGETQYF	TGTGCCAGCAGCCCAGGGACAGGGTTAGAGGGGGAGACCCAGTACTTC
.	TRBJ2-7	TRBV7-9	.	CASSLESGTDLTYEQYF	TGTGCCAGCAGCTTAGAATCTGGGACGGACCTCACCTACGAGCAGTACTTC
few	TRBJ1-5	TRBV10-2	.	CASSESTGNQPQHF	TGCGCCAGCAGTGAGTCGACGGGGAATCAGCCCCAGCATTTT
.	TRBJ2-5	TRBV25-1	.	CASSEYSADQETQYF	TGTGCCAGCAGTGAATATTCGGCGGACCAAGAGACCCAGTACTTC
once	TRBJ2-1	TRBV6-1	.	CASSEDGGIGYNEQFF	TGTGCCAGCAGTGAAGATGGCGGAATCGGCTACAATGAGCAGTTCTTC
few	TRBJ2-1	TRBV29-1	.	CSAGLFYNEQFF	TGCAGCGCTGGACTATTCTACAATGAGCAGTTCTTC
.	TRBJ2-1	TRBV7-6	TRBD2	CASSLRTSGSSYNEQFF	TGTGCCAGCAGCCTTCGGACTAGCGGGAGCTCCTACAATGAGCAGTTCTTC
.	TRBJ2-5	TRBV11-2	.	CASSLSSGYQETQYF	TGTGCCAGCAGCTTATCTTCAGGGTACCAAGAGACCCAGTACTTC
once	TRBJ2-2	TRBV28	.	CASRRGWDTGELFF	TGTGCCAGCAGGCGGGGATGGGACACCGGGGAGCTGTTTTTT